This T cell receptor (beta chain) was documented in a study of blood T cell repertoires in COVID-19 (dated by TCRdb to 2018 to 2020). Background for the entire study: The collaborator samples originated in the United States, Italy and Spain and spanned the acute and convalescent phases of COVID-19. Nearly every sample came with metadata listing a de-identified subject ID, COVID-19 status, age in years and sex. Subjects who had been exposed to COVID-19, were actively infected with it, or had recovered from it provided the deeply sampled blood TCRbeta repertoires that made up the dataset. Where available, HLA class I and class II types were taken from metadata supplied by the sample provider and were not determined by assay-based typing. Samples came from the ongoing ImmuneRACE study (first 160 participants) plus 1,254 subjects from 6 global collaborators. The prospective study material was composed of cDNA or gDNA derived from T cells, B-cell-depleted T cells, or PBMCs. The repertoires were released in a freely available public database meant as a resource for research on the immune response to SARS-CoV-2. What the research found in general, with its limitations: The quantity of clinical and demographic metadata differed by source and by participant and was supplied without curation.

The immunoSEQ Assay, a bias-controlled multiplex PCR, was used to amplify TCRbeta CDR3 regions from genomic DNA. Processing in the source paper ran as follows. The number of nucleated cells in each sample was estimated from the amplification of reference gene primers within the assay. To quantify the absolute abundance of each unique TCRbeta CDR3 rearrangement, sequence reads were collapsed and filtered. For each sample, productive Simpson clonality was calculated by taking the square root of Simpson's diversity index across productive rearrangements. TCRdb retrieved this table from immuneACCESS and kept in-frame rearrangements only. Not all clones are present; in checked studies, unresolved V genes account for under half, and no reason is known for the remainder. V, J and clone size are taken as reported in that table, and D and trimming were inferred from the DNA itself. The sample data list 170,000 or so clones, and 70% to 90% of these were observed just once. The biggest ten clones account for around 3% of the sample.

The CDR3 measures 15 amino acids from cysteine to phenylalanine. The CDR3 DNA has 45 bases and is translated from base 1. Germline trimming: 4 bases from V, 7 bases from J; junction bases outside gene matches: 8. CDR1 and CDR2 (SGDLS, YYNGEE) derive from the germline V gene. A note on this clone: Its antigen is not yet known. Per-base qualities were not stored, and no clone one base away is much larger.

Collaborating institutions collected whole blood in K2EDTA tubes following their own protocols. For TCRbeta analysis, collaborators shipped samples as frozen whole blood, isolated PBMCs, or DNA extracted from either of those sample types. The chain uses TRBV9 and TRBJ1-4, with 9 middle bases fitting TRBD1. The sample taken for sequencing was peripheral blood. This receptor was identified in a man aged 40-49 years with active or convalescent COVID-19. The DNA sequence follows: TGTGCCAGCAGCCCCTCGGGACAGGGTTTTGAAAAACTGTTTTTT. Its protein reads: CASSPSGQGFEKLFF.